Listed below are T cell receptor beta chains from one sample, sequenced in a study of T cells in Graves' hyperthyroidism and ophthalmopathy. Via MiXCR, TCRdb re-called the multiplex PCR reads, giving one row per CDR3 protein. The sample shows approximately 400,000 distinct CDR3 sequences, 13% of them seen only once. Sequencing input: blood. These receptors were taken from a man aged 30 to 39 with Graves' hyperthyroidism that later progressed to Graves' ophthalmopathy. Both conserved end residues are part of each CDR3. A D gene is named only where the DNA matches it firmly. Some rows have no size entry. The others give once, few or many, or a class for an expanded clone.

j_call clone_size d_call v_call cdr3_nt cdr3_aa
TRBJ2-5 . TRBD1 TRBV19 TGTGCCAGTAGTGCGTCAGGGGGCGCAGAGACCCAGTACTTC CASSASGGAETQYF
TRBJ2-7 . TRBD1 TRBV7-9 TGTGCCAGCACCGGCCGGGGACAGGGGGCGGCGAGCTCCTACGAGCAGTACTTC CASTGRGQGAASSYEQYF
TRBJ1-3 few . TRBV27 TGTGCCAGCAGTCCCGGACAGCTCTCTGGAAACACCATATATTTT CASSPGQLSGNTIYF
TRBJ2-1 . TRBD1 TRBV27 TGTGCCAGCACCTTGGGGACAGGGAACCACAATGAGCAGTTCTTC CASTLGTGNHNEQFF
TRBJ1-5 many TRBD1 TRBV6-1 TGTGGGACAGGGGCCTCCAATCAGCCCCAGCATTTT CGTGASNQPQHF
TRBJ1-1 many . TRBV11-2 TGTGCCAGCAGCCCGGACAGTAGGAGCACTGAAGCTTTCTTT CASSPDSRSTEAFF
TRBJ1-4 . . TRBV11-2 TGTGCCAGCAGCCCTAATGGGGGGGCAGGGGAAAAACTGTTTTTT CASSPNGGAGEKLFF
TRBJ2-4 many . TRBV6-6 TGTGCCAGCAGTTACGTTCTGAACACCTTAGTGGTCTCCGTAAACATTCAGTACTTC CASSYVLNTLVVSVNIQYF
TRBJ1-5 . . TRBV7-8 TGTGCCAGCAGCCGTCGGACAGTCTTTAGCAATCAGCCCCAGCATTTT CASSRRTVFSNQPQHF
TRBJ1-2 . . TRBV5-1 TGCGCCAGCCGCTCGCCGGGGCGCAACTATGGCTACACCTTC CASRSPGRNYGYTF
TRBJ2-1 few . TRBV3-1 TGTGCCAGCAGCCAAGATCTTGGCGCCGTTAATGAGCAGTTCTTC CASSQDLGAVNEQFF
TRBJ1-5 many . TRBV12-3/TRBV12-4 TGTGCCAGCAGTTTGAGAGGGCACAATCAGCCCCAGCATTTT CASSLRGHNQPQHF
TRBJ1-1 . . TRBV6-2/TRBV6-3 TGTGCCAGCAGTTTCTTATGGGAGAACACTGAAGCTTTCTTT CASSFLWENTEAFF
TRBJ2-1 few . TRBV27 TGTGCCAGCAGTTCGACGGGGTTGTGGCAGTTCTTC CASSSTGLWQFF
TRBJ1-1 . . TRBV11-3 TGTGCCAGCAGCTCTTACAGCATCCCCTACACTGAAGCTTTCTTT CASSSYSIPYTEAFF